These 32 T cell receptor beta chains originate from one sample sequenced in a study of cytomegalovirus exposure and HLA in healthy donors. PCR employed 60 Vbeta and 13 Jbeta primers. Profiled with immunoSEQ multiplex PCR; TCRdb holds only in-frame clones, not every one. The data show about 110,000 clones, 65% to 75% seen once. The sequenced sample was PBMCs. Source of these receptors: a female donor in good health and CMV-seronegative.

The chain couples TRBV6-5 to TRBJ2-1; 11 nucleotides match TRBD1. The CDR3 length is 15 residues. V shed 5 bases, J shed 4 bases, and the junction held 4 bases outside the gene matches. Germline V gives CDR1 MNHEY, CDR2 SVGAGI. CDR3 bases: TGTGCCAGCAGTAGGACAGGGGGCAGGTACAATGAGCAGTTCTTC. Translated, it gives CASSRTGGRYNEQFF.

The V gene is TRBV6-5, the J gene TRBJ2-1; the D gene is possibly TRBD1 (6 bases). The V gene's germline CDR1 is MNHEY and CDR2 SVGAGI. This CDR3 is built from 13 residues. V was clipped by 2 bases and J by 4 bases, with 6 bases between them. The CDR3 nucleotides are TGTGCCAGCAGTTACGGACAGTACAATGAGCAGTTCTTC. Its translation is CASSYGQYNEQFF.

This clone was seen once. The chain is built from TRBV7-9 and TRBJ1-2; TRBD1 might be the D (5 bases). This CDR3 is 14 amino acids long. In germline, CDR1 is SEHNR, CDR2 FQNEAQ (reference sequence). The V and J ends lost 5 bases and 3 bases respectively, with 13 bases between them. The CDR3 DNA reads as TGTGCCAGCAGCCCATCCCGGGGGGACTATGGCTACACCTTC. The encoded protein is CASSPSRGDYGYTF. Based on the CDR3 plus reference TRBV7-9 and TRBJ1-2, the full variable domain is DTGVSQNPRHKITKRGQNVTFRCDPISEHNRLYWYRQTLGQGPEFLTYFQNEAQLEKSRLLSDRFSAERPKGSFSTLEIQRTEQGDSAMYLCASSPSRGDYGYTFGSGTRLTVV.

The V gene is TRBV6-1, the J gene TRBJ1-3; tentative D call: TRBD1 (6 bases). The germline CDR1 and CDR2 sequences are MNHNS and SASEGT. V lost 0 bases, J lost 2 bases, and 11 bases lay in between. The CDR3 is 16 residues long. Written as DNA, the CDR3 is TGTGCCAGCAGTGAAGCGGGGGCGATCGCTGGAAACACCATATATTTT. Residues: CASSEAGAIAGNTIYF.

The V and J genes are TRBV10-1 and TRBJ2-3, with TRBD2 matching 12 bases. V was clipped by 4 bases and J by 1 base; unmatched bases: 6. CDR1 WNHNN and CDR2 SYGVQD come from the germline V gene (reference sequence). The CDR3 extends over 17 amino acids. This CDR3 is CASSAGTSGLRTDTQYF. CDR3 nucleotides: TGCGCCAGCAGTGCTGGGACTAGCGGGCTCCGCACAGATACGCAGTATTTT.

V usage is TRBV27 and J usage is TRBJ1-2; 10 bases agree with TRBD1. With 5 bases clipped from V and 4 bases from J, the junction kept 13 bases outside the gene matches. From germline, CDR1 is MNHEY and CDR2 SMNVEV (reference sequence). The CDR3 sequence is 17 residues long. DNA for the CDR3: TGTGCCAGCAGTCCATCCCTCAGACAGGGGGCGGCCTATGGCTACACCTTC. It translates to CASSPSLRQGAAYGYTF.

The chain links TRBV2 to TRBJ2-2; D call uncertain. Germline CDR1 and CDR2: SNHLY and FYNNEI. V lost 6 bases and J 1 base, leaving 9 bases between the germline ends. The CDR3 totals 14 residues. The CDR3 here is CASRASVNTGELFF. As DNA, the CDR3 is TGTGCCAGCAGGGCCTCAGTGAACACCGGGGAGCTGTTTTTT.

The chain employs TRBV11-3 and TRBJ2-1; 11 positions match TRBD2. The germline V gene encodes CDR1 SGHNT and CDR2 YENEEA. J was trimmed by 8 bases and V by 1 base; bases with no gene match: 10. CDR3 length equals 17 residues. For the CDR3, the DNA is TGTGCCAGCAGCTTAGGCGGTAGCGGGAGGGCCGGAGATGAGCAGTTCTTC. Translation: CASSLGGSGRAGDEQFF.

The rearrangement uses TRBV11-3 and TRBJ2-3, with 13 positions matching TRBD2. Germline V gene lookup returns CDR1 SGHNT and CDR2 YENEEA. V lost 6 bases, J lost 4 bases, and 7 bases stayed unmatched. The CDR3 is made up of 16 amino acids. The CDR3 loop is CASSHWTSGGADTQYF. As DNA, the CDR3 is TGTGCCAGCAGTCATTGGACTAGCGGGGGCGCAGATACGCAGTATTTT.

The CDR3 loop is CAISPHGDRQTYEQYF. CDR3 coding DNA: TGTGCCATCAGCCCCCACGGGGACAGGCAAACCTACGAGCAGTACTTC. This chain joins TRBV10-3 and TRBJ2-7; 8 bases line up with TRBD1. Germline CDR1 ENHRY, CDR2 SYGVKD. This CDR3 has 16 amino acids. The V segment lost 6 bases and the J segment 2 bases; nucleotides outside the gene matches: 12.

V and J are TRBV4-1 and TRBJ1-3; 10 nucleotides align to TRBD1. V lost 0 bases, J lost 6 bases, and 2 bases stayed unmatched. Per germline, CDR1 MGHRA and CDR2 YSYEKL. This CDR3 region has 15 residues. CDR3 coding DNA: TGCGCCAGCAGCCAAGAAGGGACAGGGGTAAACACCATATATTTT. Residues: CASSQEGTGVNTIYF.

The chain couples TRBV5-1 to TRBJ2-1; 8 nucleotides align to TRBD2. Germline values: CDR1 SGHRS, CDR2 YFSETQ. J was trimmed by 8 bases and V by 2 bases; bases with no gene match: 9. The CDR3 loop spans 15 amino acids. The CDR3 nucleotides are TGCGCCAGCAGCTTATCCGGGAGGGCCCCCGATGAGCAGTTCTTC. Amino acids: CASSLSGRAPDEQFF.

V usage is TRBV6-6 and J usage is TRBJ1-4; no definite D call. Trimming cost V 4 bases and J 4 bases, with 13 bases left between them. The germline V gene has CDR1 MNHNY and CDR2 SVGAGI (reference sequence). The CDR3 length is 15 residues. The chain's CDR3 is CASSFTGSGNEKLFF. DNA of the CDR3: TGTGCCAGCAGTTTCACGGGATCCGGTAATGAAAAACTGTTTTTT.

J is TRBJ2-1 and V is TRBV5-1; TRBD2 aligns across 16 bases. Losses at the gene ends were 4 bases for V and 5 bases for J; bases not matched to a gene: 6. The CDR3 is 17 amino acids. Germline V gene data show CDR1 as SGHRS and CDR2 as YFSETQ. The CDR3 reads CASSLGTSGRGHNEQFF. CDR3 DNA sequence: TGCGCCAGCAGCCTCGGGACTAGCGGGAGGGGTCACAATGAGCAGTTCTTC.

CDR3 loop: CASSPFPGTSGYNEQFF. The CDR3 coding sequence is TGTGCCAGCAGCCCGTTCCCCGGGACTAGCGGCTACAATGAGCAGTTCTTC. The chain links TRBV7-2 to TRBJ2-1, with 11 positions matching TRBD2. The germline V gene encodes CDR1 SGHTA and CDR2 FQGNSA. This CDR3 spans 17 amino acids. V lost 5 bases to trimming and J lost 3 bases; unmatched junction nucleotides: 9.

The chain uses TRBV5-1 and TRBJ2-2; the D is unclear. Trimming left V 3 bases short and J 0 bases short, with 12 bases between. Germline V gene sequence: CDR1 SGHRS, CDR2 YFSETQ. The CDR3 length is 16 residues. CDR3 in amino acids: CASSYGLSANTGELFF. The CDR3 DNA is TGCGCCAGCAGCTACGGTCTCAGCGCGAACACCGGGGAGCTGTTTTTT. Looking up the rest from reference TRBV5-1 and TRBJ2-2 gives the full variable domain: KAGVTQTPRYLIKTRGQQVTLSCSPISGHRSVSWYQQTPGQGLQFLFEYFSETQRNKGNFPGRFSGRQFSNSRSEMNVSTLELGDSALYLCASSYGLSANTGELFFGEGSRLTVL.

This rearrangement joins TRBV7-9 to TRBJ2-1; 11 nucleotides line up with TRBD2. The CDR3 extends over 15 amino acids. The germline gives CDR1 SEHNR, CDR2 FQNEAQ (reference sequence). Unmatched junction bases numbered 4, after V lost 5 bases and J lost 4 bases. The chain's CDR3 is CASSTRLAGYNEQFF. In DNA, the CDR3 is TGTGCCAGCAGCACGCGACTAGCGGGATACAATGAGCAGTTCTTC.

This clone was found a few times. V and J are TRBV5-5 and TRBJ2-5; TRBD1 is a possible D gene (6 bases). This CDR3 has 13 residues. V lost 7 bases, J lost 0 bases, and 10 bases lay in between. Looked up from germline, CDR1 is SGHKS and CDR2 is YYEKEE (reference sequence). CDR3 in DNA: TGTGCCAGCCACCGGGACAACCAAGAGACCCAGTACTTC. It codes for CASHRDNQETQYF.

As to this clone: The sample contains more than one DNA sequence encoding this CDR3. The chain joins TRBV11-3 to TRBJ1-1; tentatively, D is TRBD1 (5 bases). Trimming took 3 bases from V and 1 from J, leaving 6 bases between them. The CDR3 sequence is 13 residues long. Germline V gene data show CDR1 as SGHNT and CDR2 as YENEEA. CDR3 nucleotides: TGTGCCAGCAGCTTGGGGGGGAACACTGAAGCTTTCTTT. Translation: CASSLGGNTEAFF.

The chain recombines TRBV11-3 with TRBJ2-5; TRBD1 might be the D (6 bases). Trimming took 0 bases from V and 4 from J, leaving 12 bases between them. CDR1 and CDR2 (germline): SGHNT, YENEEA. The CDR3 contains 15 residues. The CDR3 here is CASSLEGGVGETQYF. DNA for the CDR3: TGTGCCAGCAGCTTAGAAGGGGGTGTGGGAGAGACCCAGTACTTC. Full variable domain (missing parts from reference TRBV11-3 and TRBJ2-5): EAGVVQSPRYKIIEKKQPVAFWCNPISGHNTLYWYLQNLGQGPELLIRYENEEAVDDSQLPKDRFSAERLKGVDSTLKIQPAELGDSAVYLCASSLEGGVGETQYFGPGTRLLVL.

As for this clone: In the same sample, other DNA sequences code for this CDR3. This rearrangement joins TRBV28 to TRBJ1-5; TRBD1 is a possible D gene (5 bases). Germline V gives CDR1 MDHEN, CDR2 SYDVKM. Trimming took 5 bases from V and 1 from J, leaving 9 bases between them. This CDR3 spans 14 amino acids. CDR3 protein: CASSTDRSNQPQHF. Here the CDR3 DNA reads TGTGCCAGCAGTACAGACAGAAGCAATCAGCCCCAGCATTTT.

The V call is TRBV7-9, the J call TRBJ1-2, with a weak D call TRBD1 (6 bases). V lost 2 bases and J 8 bases, leaving 15 bases between the germline ends. CDR3 size: 14 residues. CDR1 is SEHNR and CDR2 is FQNEAQ in the germline V gene (reference sequence). The CDR3 protein is CASSLPDSGVGYTF. For the CDR3, the DNA is TGTGCCAGCAGCTTACCCGACTCAGGGGTGGGCTACACCTTC.

V and J are TRBV6-1 and TRBJ2-7; 9 bases line up with TRBD1. The ends lost 4 bases at V and 3 bases at J; junction bases unmatched: 7. This CDR3 has 15 residues. Per the germline V gene, CDR1 is MNHNS and CDR2 is SASEGT. CDR3 nucleotide sequence: TGTGCCAGCAGTGCCTGGGACAGGGAAAGCTACGAGCAGTACTTC. It yields the protein CASSAWDRESYEQYF.

V usage is TRBV11-2 and J usage is TRBJ2-7; 7 bases fit TRBD1. The CDR3 has 14 residues. J lost 6 bases, V lost 0 bases, and 5 bases had no gene match. The germline V gene encodes CDR1 SGHAT and CDR2 FQNNGV. This chain's CDR3 is CASSLDRTGREQYF. CDR3 nucleotides: TGTGCCAGCAGCTTAGATCGGACAGGCCGCGAGCAGTACTTC.

J is TRBJ2-3 and V is TRBV30; 7 nucleotides match TRBD2. CDR1 is GTSNPN, CDR2 SVGIG, per germline (reference sequence). The length of the CDR3 is 14 residues. V lost 4 bases to trimming and J lost 3 bases; unmatched junction nucleotides: 7. This CDR3 reads CAWISGEGTDTQYF. In nucleotides, the CDR3 is TGTGCCTGGATCTCGGGGGAGGGGACAGATACGCAGTATTTT.

This chain connects TRBV6-1 to TRBJ2-6, with D uncertain. Trimming shortened V by 3 bases and J by 0 bases, and 6 bases separated the two germline ends. The CDR3 is made up of 15 amino acids. Per the germline V gene, CDR1 is MNHNS and CDR2 is SASEGT. DNA of the CDR3: TGTGCCAGCAGTGAGAGGTCCTCTGGGGCCAACGTCCTGACTTTC. Amino acid sequence: CASSERSSGANVLTF.

The J gene is TRBJ1-6, the V gene TRBV15; 8 bases agree with TRBD1. This CDR3 has 14 amino acids. Germline V CDR1 and CDR2: LNHNV, YYDKDF (reference sequence). V gave up 9 bases and J gave up 3 bases; unmatched junction bases: 4. CDR3 nucleotides: TGTGCCACAAAACAGGGGGACTATAATTCACCCCTCCACTTT. Protein: CATKQGDYNSPLHF.

V and J are TRBV27 and TRBJ2-1; TRBD2 might be the D (6 bases). This CDR3 has 16 residues. CDR1 and CDR2 (germline): MNHEY, SMNVEV (reference sequence). V was pared by 7 bases and J by 8 bases, with 24 bases between. The CDR3 sequence: CASTARDPRRGDEQFF. CDR3 sequence (DNA): TGTGCCAGCACCGCTCGGGACCCGAGGAGGGGAGATGAGCAGTTCTTC.

The CDR3 sequence is CASSQALGYTF. In DNA, the CDR3 is TGCGCCAGCAGCCAAGCTCTGGGCTACACCTTC. The chain couples TRBV4-1 to TRBJ1-2; D is undetermined. With 1 base removed from V and 8 bases from J, the gap between germline ends came to 5 bases. The CDR3 is 11 residues long. Germline assignment: CDR1 MGHRA and CDR2 YSYEKL.

The chain has TRBV13 and TRBJ2-3, with 9 nucleotides matching TRBD1. This CDR3 has 15 amino acids. Germline CDR1 PRHDT, CDR2 FYEKMQ (reference sequence). V shed 6 bases, J shed 1 base, and the junction held 5 bases outside the gene matches. DNA of the CDR3: TGTGCCAGCAGTTCTAGGACAGGGGGCACAGATACGCAGTATTTT. This codes for CASSSRTGGTDTQYF. Supplemented by reference TRBV13 and TRBJ2-3, the full variable domain reads AAGVIQSPRHLIKEKRETATLKCYPIPRHDTVYWYQQGPGQDPQFLISFYEKMQSDKGSIPDRFSAQQFSDYHSELNMSSLELGDSALYFCASSSRTGGTDTQYFGPGTRLTVL.

The CDR3 reads CASSLDARLGGGNEQFF. The CDR3, as DNA: TGTGCCAGCAGCTTAGATGCGCGCTTGGGGGGGGGCAATGAGCAGTTCTTC. The J gene is TRBJ2-1, the V gene TRBV11-1; the match to TRBD2 covers 7 bases. After removal of 1 base from V and 6 bases from J, the junction contained 12 bases not matched to a gene. CDR1 SGHAT and CDR2 FQDESV come from the germline V gene (reference sequence). CDR3 size: 17 residues.

The chain joins TRBV5-4 to TRBJ2-6; tentatively, D is TRBD2 (6 bases). V was cut by 1 base and J by 4 bases, with 18 bases left in between. This CDR3 has 18 amino acids. Germline V lookup: CDR1 SGHNT, CDR2 YYREEE (reference sequence). CDR3: CASSLILDWAGGANVLTF. The CDR3 DNA sequence: TGTGCCAGCAGCTTGATCTTGGACTGGGCGGGAGGGGCCAACGTCCTGACTTTC.